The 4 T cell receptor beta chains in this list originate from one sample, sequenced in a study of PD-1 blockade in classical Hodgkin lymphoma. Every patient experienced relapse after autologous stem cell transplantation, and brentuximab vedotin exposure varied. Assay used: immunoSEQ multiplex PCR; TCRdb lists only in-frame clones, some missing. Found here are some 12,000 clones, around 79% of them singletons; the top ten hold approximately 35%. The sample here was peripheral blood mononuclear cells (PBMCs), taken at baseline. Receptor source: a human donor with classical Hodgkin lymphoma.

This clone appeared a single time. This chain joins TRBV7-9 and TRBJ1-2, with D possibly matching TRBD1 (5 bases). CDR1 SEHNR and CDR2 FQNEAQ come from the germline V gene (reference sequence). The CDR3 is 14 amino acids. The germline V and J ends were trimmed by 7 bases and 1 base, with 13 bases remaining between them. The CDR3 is CASTRGALNYGYTF. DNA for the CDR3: TGTGCCAGCACCCGCGGGGCCCTTAACTATGGCTACACCTTC.

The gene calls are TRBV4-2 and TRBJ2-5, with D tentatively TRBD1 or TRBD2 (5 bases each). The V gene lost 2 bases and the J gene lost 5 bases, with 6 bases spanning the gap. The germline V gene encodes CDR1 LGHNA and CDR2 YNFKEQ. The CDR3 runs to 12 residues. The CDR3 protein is CASSQWGETQYF. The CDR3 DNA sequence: TGTGCCAGCAGCCAATGGGGGGAGACCCAGTACTTC.

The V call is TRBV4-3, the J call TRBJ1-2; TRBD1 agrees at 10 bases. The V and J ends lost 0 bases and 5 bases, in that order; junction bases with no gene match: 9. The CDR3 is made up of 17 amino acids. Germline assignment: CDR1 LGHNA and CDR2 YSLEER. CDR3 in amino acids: CASSQELRQGAEYGYTF. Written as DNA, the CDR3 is TGCGCCAGCAGCCAAGAGCTAAGACAGGGGGCGGAATATGGCTACACCTTC.

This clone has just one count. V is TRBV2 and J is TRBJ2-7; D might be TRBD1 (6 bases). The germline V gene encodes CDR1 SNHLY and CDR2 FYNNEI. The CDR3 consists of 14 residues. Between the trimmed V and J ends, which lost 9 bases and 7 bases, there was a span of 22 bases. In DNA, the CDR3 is TGTGCCAGTCGTGAGGACAGTGCCCTCTCGGAGCAGTACTTC. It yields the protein CASREDSALSEQYF.